This T cell receptor (beta chain) came from a study of vaccination effects on CD4 cells after COVID-19. The protocol was immunoSEQ multiplex PCR, while the TCRdb copy is restricted to in-frame clones and leaves out a portion. The sample lists some 65,000 clones; around 76% were seen once. Per germline, CDR1 SGHVS and CDR2 FQNEAQ. The CDR3 runs 13 residues. The V and J ends lost 9 bases and 0 bases respectively, with 9 bases between them. As for this clone: The target antigen is unknown.

Sequencing followed a ViraFEST assay step that expanded antigen-specific CD4+ T cells with viral peptide pools. Following culture for about ten days, CD4+ T cells were isolated. None of the vaccinated had previously contracted SARS-CoV-2, and their nucleocapsid antibodies tested negative. Study-level results: Cross-reactivity with common cold coronaviruses was shown by only 1 of 255 vaccine-induced clones in healthy vaccinees.

Source: CD4+ T cells from PBMCs cultured with HCoV-NL63 spike peptides, taken before COVID-19 vaccination. The receptor was derived from a human donor who received a COVID-19 vaccine. V is TRBV7-8 and J is TRBJ2-1; D is unresolved. DNA of the CDR3: TGTGCCAGTACAGAAGTCTCCTACAATGAGCAGTTCTTC. As protein: CASTEVSYNEQFF.